The present entry profiles one TCR beta chain with its context. This could be a read error, since a much larger clone is one nucleotide away. The germline V gene has CDR1 MNHEY and CDR2 SMNVEV (reference sequence). This CDR3 region has 11 residues. These data belong to a study of shared clonotypes between healthy human individuals. Researchers ran the assay at a deep level. The data were produced by immunoSEQ multiplex PCR, yet TCRdb's version contains in-frame clones alone and is incomplete. Counted here are over 950,000 clones, 70% to 80% occurring once; the ten biggest clones make up about 0.89%. The sequence came from a young man in good health. Some clones in this sample may be carry-over from other donors' samples. Sequenced input: memory CD4+ T cells from PBMCs. Subset indicated: CD45RA-negative fraction. This chain links TRBV27 with TRBJ2-3, with 11 bases lining up with TRBD1. For the CDR3, the DNA is TGTGCCAGCAGTGGGGGACAGGGGGAGTACTTT. Encoded protein: CASSGGQGEYF.